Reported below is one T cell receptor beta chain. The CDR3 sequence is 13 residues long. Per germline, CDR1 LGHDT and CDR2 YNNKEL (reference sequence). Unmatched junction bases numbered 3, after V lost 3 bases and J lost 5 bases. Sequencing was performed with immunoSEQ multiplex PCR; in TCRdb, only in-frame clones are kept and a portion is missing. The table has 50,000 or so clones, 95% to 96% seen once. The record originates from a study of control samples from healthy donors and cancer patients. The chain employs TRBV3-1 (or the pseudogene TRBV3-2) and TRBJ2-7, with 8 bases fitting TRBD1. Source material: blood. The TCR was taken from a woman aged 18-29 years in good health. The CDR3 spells CASSHNRGNEQYF. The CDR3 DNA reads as TGTGCCAGCAGCCATAACAGGGGGAACGAGCAGTACTTC.